This T cell receptor beta chain was captured by sequencing in a study of blood T cell repertoires in COVID-19. Across the whole study: Samples of COVID-19 (acute and convalescent) were obtained from the United States, Italy and Spain. Nucleic acid was either cDNA or gDNA, and it came from T cells, B-cell-depleted T cells, or PBMCs.

This CDR3 has 14 amino acids. Looked up from germline, CDR1 is MNHEY and CDR2 is SMNVEV (reference sequence). Trimming took 4 bases from V and 5 from J, leaving 12 bases between them. Source study methods: Researchers report that nucleated cell counts were estimated from reference gene primer amplification. Using immunoSEQ multiplex PCR, the repertoire was profiled, and TCRdb retains in-frame clones only, with some absent. The DNA gave D and trimming, while V, J and clone size come from that table. The sample has some 150,000 clones, more than 85% seen once. This TCR was recovered from a woman older than 75 in a cohort sampled during active or convalescent COVID-19. Sequenced sample: peripheral blood. The genes are TRBV27 and TRBJ1-5, with D hard to call. For the CDR3, the DNA is TGTGCCAGCAGTTACCCTCGGAGGGATCAGCCCCAGCATTTT. Encoded protein: CASSYPRRDQPQHF.